This T cell receptor (beta chain) was sequenced for a study of T cells after yellow fever vaccination. In the study overall: Libraries from low-cell-number fractions were prepared with the SMART-Seq v4 Ultra Low Input RNA kit. Study results and limitations: The booster saw the reappearance of most primary-vaccination clones (around 96% CD4, roughly 90% CD8).

TCRdb used MiXCR to reprocess the 5' RACE reads, holding one entry per CDR3 protein. This sample has 510,000 or so distinct CDR3 sequences, with 15% to 20% found just once. Germline V gives CDR1 SQVTM, CDR2 ANQGSEA. With 3 bases removed from V and 0 bases from J, the gap between germline ends came to 3 bases. The CDR3 sequence is 11 residues long. This clonotype was recorded at least ten times. Its specificity is not known. This receptor was taken from a man in his thirties or forties who received the YFV17D yellow fever vaccine. This chain connects TRBV29-1 to TRBJ2-7; D is unresolved. This specimen consisted of PBMCs, obtained 15 days after the yellow fever booster vaccination. Written as DNA, the CDR3 is TGCAGCGTTGACAACTCCTACGAGCAGTACTTC. Its protein product is CSVDNSYEQYF.